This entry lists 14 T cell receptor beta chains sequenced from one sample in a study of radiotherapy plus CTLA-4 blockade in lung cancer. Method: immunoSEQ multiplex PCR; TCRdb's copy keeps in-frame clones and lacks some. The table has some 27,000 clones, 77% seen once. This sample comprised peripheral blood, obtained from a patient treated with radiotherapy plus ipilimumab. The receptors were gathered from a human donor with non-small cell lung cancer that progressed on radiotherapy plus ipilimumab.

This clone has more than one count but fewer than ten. CDR3 loop: CASSIQQGALINNEQFF. The CDR3 coding sequence is TGTGCCAGCTCAATTCAACAGGGGGCCCTTATCAACAATGAGCAGTTCTTC. The chain has TRBV18 and TRBJ2-1, with TRBD1 identical over 9 bases. V dropped 5 bases and J dropped 5; count of bases not matched to a gene: 13. Germline CDR1 reads KGHSH; CDR2 reads LQKENI. The CDR3 contains 17 residues.

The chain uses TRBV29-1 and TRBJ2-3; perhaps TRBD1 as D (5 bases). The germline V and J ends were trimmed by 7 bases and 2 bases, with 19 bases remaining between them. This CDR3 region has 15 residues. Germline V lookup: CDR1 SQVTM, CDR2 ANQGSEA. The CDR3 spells CSALKGAGNTDTQYF. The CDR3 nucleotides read TGCAGCGCCCTCAAAGGGGCAGGGAACACAGATACGCAGTATTTT.

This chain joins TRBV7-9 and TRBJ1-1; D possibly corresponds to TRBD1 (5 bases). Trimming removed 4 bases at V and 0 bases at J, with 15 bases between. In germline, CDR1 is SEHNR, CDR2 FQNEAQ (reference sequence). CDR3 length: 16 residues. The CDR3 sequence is CASSSKGMTVNTEAFF. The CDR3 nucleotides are TGTGCCAGCAGCTCTAAGGGGATGACAGTGAACACTGAAGCTTTCTTT.

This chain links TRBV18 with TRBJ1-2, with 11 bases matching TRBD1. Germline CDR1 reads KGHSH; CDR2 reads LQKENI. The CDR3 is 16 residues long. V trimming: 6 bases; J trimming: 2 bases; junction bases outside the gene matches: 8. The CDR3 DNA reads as TGTGCCAGCTCGCCTGGACAGGGGGCTACGAACTATGGCTACACCTTC. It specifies CASSPGQGATNYGYTF.

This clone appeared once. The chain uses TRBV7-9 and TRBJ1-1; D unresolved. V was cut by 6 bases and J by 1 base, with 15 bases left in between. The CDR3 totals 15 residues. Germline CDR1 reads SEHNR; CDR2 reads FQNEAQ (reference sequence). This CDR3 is CASSPGRLGNTEAFF. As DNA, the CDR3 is TGTGCCAGCAGTCCCGGACGGTTGGGGAACACTGAAGCTTTCTTT. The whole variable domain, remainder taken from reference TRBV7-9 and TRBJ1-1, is DTGVSQNPRHKITKRGQNVTFRCDPISEHNRLYWYRQTLGQGPEFLTYFQNEAQLEKSRLLSDRFSAERPKGSFSTLEIQRTEQGDSAMYLCASSPGRLGNTEAFFGQGTRLTVV.

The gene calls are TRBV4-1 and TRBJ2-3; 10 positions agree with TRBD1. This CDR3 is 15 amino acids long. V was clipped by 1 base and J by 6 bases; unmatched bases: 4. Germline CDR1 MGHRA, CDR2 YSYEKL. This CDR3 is CASSQGDRGRDTQYF. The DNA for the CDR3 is TGCGCCAGCAGCCAAGGAGACAGGGGGCGTGATACGCAGTATTTT.

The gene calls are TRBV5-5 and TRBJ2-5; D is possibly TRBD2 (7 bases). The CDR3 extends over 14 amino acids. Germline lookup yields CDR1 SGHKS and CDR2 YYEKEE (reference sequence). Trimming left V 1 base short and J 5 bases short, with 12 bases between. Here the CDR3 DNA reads TGTGCCAGCAGCTTGAGGGGGGGCTTGGAGACCCAGTACTTC. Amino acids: CASSLRGGLETQYF.

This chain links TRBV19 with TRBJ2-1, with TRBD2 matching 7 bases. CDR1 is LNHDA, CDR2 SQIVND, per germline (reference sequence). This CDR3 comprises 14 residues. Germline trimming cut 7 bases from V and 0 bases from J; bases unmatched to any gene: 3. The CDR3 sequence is CASTPGGSYNEQFF. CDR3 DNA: TGTGCCAGTACCCCGGGGGGCTCCTACAATGAGCAGTTCTTC.

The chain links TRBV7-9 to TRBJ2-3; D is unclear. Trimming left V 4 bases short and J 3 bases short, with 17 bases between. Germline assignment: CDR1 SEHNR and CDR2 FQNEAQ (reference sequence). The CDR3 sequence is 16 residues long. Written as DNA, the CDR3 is TGTGCCAGCAGCTCCCCTGCAGGAGTACGAACAGATACGCAGTATTTT. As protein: CASSSPAGVRTDTQYF.

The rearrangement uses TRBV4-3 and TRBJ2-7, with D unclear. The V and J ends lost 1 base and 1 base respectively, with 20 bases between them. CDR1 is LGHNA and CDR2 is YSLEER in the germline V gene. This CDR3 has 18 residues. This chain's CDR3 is CASSQARLKGGPSYEQYF. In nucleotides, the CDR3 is TGCGCCAGCAGCCAAGCACGGTTGAAGGGCGGACCTTCCTACGAGCAGTACTTC.

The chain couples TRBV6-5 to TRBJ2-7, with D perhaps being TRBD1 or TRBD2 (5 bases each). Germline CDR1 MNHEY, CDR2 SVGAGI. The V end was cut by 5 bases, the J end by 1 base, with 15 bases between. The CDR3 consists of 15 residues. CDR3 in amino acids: CASSTSGTASYEQYF. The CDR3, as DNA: TGTGCCAGCAGTACCTCCGGGACGGCTTCCTACGAGCAGTACTTC.

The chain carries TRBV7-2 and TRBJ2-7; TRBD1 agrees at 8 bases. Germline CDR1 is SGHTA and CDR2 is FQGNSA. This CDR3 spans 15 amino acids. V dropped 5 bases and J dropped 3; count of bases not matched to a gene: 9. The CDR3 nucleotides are TGTGCCAGCAGCCCCGGACAGGGAGACTTCTACGAGCAGTACTTC. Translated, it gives CASSPGQGDFYEQYF.

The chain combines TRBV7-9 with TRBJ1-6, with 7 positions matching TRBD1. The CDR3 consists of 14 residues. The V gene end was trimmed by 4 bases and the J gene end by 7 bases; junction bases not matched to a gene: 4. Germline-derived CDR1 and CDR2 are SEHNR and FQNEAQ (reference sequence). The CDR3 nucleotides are TGTGCCAGCAGCTCCCAGGGGGGGAATTCACCCCTCCACTTT. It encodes CASSSQGGNSPLHF.

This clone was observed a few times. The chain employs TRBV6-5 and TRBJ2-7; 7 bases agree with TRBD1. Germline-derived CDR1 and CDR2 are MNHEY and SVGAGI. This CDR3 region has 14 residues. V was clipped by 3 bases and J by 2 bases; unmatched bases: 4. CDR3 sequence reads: CASSYGQGAYEQYF. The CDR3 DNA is TGTGCCAGCAGTTATGGGCAGGGGGCCTACGAGCAGTACTTC.